The 27 T cell receptor beta chains given below trace back to one sample, sequenced in a study of blood T cell repertoires in COVID-19. Profiled with immunoSEQ multiplex PCR; TCRdb holds only in-frame clones, not every one. The sample holds 13,000 or so clones; around four fifths are singletons and the top ten take 34%. The sequenced sample consisted of peripheral blood. These receptors were collected from a human donor in a cohort sampled during active COVID-19.

A single count supports this clone. The gene calls are TRBV9 and TRBJ2-2; D is perhaps TRBD2 (5 bases). The V gene's germline CDR1 is SGDLS and CDR2 YYNGEE. This CDR3 contains 13 residues. Trimming shortened V by 3 bases and J by 4 bases, and 7 bases separated the two germline ends. The CDR3: CASSGGFTGELFF. Here the CDR3 DNA reads TGTGCCAGCAGCGGAGGGTTCACCGGGGAGCTGTTTTTT.

This chain links TRBV6-5 with TRBJ2-7; the D is unclear. Germline CDR1 reads MNHEY; CDR2 reads SVGAGI. The CDR3 is 11 amino acids. Deletions cut 4 bases from V and 8 bases from J, with 9 bases between. In DNA, the CDR3 is TGTGCCAGCAGTTCGTTGGGCCAGCAGTACTTC. Translated, it gives CASSSLGQQYF.

The rearrangement joins TRBV25-1 to TRBJ1-2; D is possibly TRBD1 (5 bases). V dropped 0 bases and J dropped 8 bases, with 10 bases sitting between them. CDR3 length equals 13 residues. Per germline, CDR1 MGHDK and CDR2 SYGVNS. The CDR3 is CASSEYGGLGYTF. In DNA, the CDR3 is TGTGCCAGCAGTGAATATGGGGGGTTGGGCTACACCTTC.

This chain connects TRBV19 to TRBJ2-2; maybe TRBD1 (6 bases). CDR1 and CDR2 (germline): LNHDA, SQIVND (reference sequence). Trimming stripped 3 bases from V and 8 bases from J, with 7 bases between. The CDR3 length is 12 residues. CDR3 amino acids: CASSIGTGELFF. The CDR3 DNA is TGTGCCAGTAGTATCGGGACAGGGGAGCTGTTTTTT.

This clone is medium-sized (0.01 to 0.1%) in the sample. The V call is TRBV2, the J call TRBJ1-6; D is perhaps TRBD1 (5 bases). Per germline, CDR1 SNHLY and CDR2 FYNNEI. The CDR3 totals 14 residues. V shed 5 bases and J shed 7 bases, with 12 bases lying between them. The CDR3 DNA reads TGTGCCAGCAGTAGCCAGGGTGGGAATTCACCCCTCCACTTT. It encodes CASSSQGGNSPLHF.

This chain uses TRBV4-1 with TRBJ1-5, with unresolved D. This CDR3 is 14 amino acids long. CDR1 and CDR2 (germline): MGHRA, YSYEKL. The V gene lost 0 bases and the J gene lost 4 bases, with 7 bases spanning the gap. In DNA, the CDR3 is TGCGCCAGCAGCCAAGATCATCCAAATCAGCCCCAGCATTTT. Translation gives CASSQDHPNQPQHF.

V gene TRBV18 combines with J gene TRBJ2-3; possibly TRBD2 for D (5 bases). The CDR3 totals 14 residues. Per the germline V gene, CDR1 is KGHSH and CDR2 is LQKENI. Trimming shortened V by 3 bases and J by 6 bases, and 13 bases separated the two germline ends. For the CDR3, the DNA is TGTGCCAGCTCACCGAGACGAGGGTCCGATACGCAGTATTTT. The encoded protein is CASSPRRGSDTQYF.

For this clone: At one of its ends the junction is not consistent with the germline gene, which may arise from a read error. This chain uses TRBV4-2 with TRBJ2-7; D is possibly TRBD2 (7 bases). The CDR3 contains 14 residues. Per the germline V gene, CDR1 is LGHNA and CDR2 is YNFKEQ. The CDR3 here is CASSQRGGSHEQYF. CDR3 sequence (DNA): TGTGCCAGCAGCCAAAGGGGGGGCTCCCACGAGCAGTACTTC.

The J gene is TRBJ1-5, the V gene TRBV5-4; a weak D match, TRBD1 (5 bases). Germline V gene sequence: CDR1 SGHNT, CDR2 YYREEE (reference sequence). The V gene lost 0 bases and the J gene lost 4 bases, with 8 bases spanning the gap. This CDR3 region has 14 residues. The CDR3 region is CASSLGGPNQPQHF. The CDR3 DNA reads as TGTGCCAGCAGCTTGGGGGGCCCAAATCAGCCCCAGCATTTT.

The chain recombines TRBV5-1 with TRBJ2-3, with 8 positions matching TRBD1. V shed 6 bases and J 4 bases; nucleotides not matched to a gene: 10. The CDR3 sequence is 15 residues long. CDR1 is SGHRS, CDR2 YFSETQ, per germline. CDR3 in amino acids: CASKQGQGRADTQYF. CDR3 nucleotide sequence: TGCGCCAGCAAACAAGGACAGGGCAGGGCAGATACGCAGTATTTT.

This clone was found once. The chain has TRBV5-1 and TRBJ1-3; perhaps TRBD1 as D (6 bases). Germline V lookup: CDR1 SGHRS, CDR2 YFSETQ. The CDR3 spans 14 residues. V lost 2 bases, J lost 2 bases, and 8 bases lay in between. CDR3 sequence reads: CASSLQGAGNTIYF. The CDR3, as DNA: TGCGCCAGCAGCTTACAGGGCGCTGGAAACACCATATATTTT.

V is TRBV2 and J is TRBJ2-4; 10 nucleotides line up with TRBD2. Germline CDR1 is SNHLY and CDR2 is FYNNEI. The CDR3 is made up of 15 amino acids. V lost 4 bases and J lost 7; bases outside the gene matches: 7. The CDR3 loop is CASSGASGGTNIQYF. The CDR3 DNA follows: TGTGCCAGCAGTGGAGCTAGCGGGGGAACTAACATTCAGTACTTC.

This clone was seen more than once but under ten times. The rearrangement links TRBV9 to TRBJ1-5; unclear D gene. Between the trimmed V and J ends, which lost 0 bases and 2 bases, there was a span of 15 bases. Germline lookup yields CDR1 SGDLS and CDR2 YYNGEE. This CDR3 comprises 17 residues. CDR3 sequence (DNA): TGTGCCAGCAGCGTAGGATATCTCTCGGCGGGCAATCAGCCCCAGCATTTT. It encodes CASSVGYLSAGNQPQHF. Full variable domain (missing parts from reference TRBV9 and TRBJ1-5): DSGVTQTPKHLITATGQRVTLRCSPRSGDLSVYWYQQSLDQGLQFLIQYYNGEERAKGNILERFSAQQFPDLHSELNLSSLELGDSALYFCASSVGYLSAGNQPQHFGDGTRLSIL.

By share of the sample, this clone is medium-sized. This chain uses TRBV7-9 with TRBJ2-3, with 8 bases identical to TRBD2. Trimming cost V 6 bases and J 0 bases; bases outside gene matches: 11. The CDR3 has 17 residues. Germline V CDR1 and CDR2: SEHNR, FQNEAQ (reference sequence). The CDR3 bases are TGTGCCAGCAGTGGCCCGGGGGGGCGGGGAAGCACAGATACGCAGTATTTT. Protein product: CASSGPGGRGSTDTQYF.

About this clone: Without the conserved terminal phenylalanine or tryptophan, this CDR3 likely stems from a read error. The limits of the CDR3 on the DNA are not certain, so only TCRdb's listed CDR3 is given. The J gene is TRBJ1-6, the V gene TRBV20-1. Germline V gene sequence: CDR1 DFQATT, CDR2 SNEGSKA (reference sequence). Inclusive of both ends, the CDR3 amounts to 8 amino acids. CDR3 sequence reads: CSARRRSG.

As DNA, the CDR3 is TGTGCCAGCAGTCCACGGACAGTTACAGATACGCAGTATTTT. Its translation: CASSPRTVTDTQYF. The chain has TRBV2 and TRBJ2-3; D perhaps matches TRBD1 (6 bases). Trimming removed 5 bases at V and 3 bases at J, with 12 bases between. Germline values: CDR1 SNHLY, CDR2 FYNNEI. The CDR3 consists of 14 residues.

This clone was observed a handful of times. This chain joins TRBV27 and TRBJ1-1; D possibly corresponds to TRBD1 (5 bases). The V gene lost 2 bases and the J gene lost 3 bases, with 19 bases spanning the gap. CDR3 length equals 17 residues. Germline assignment: CDR1 MNHEY and CDR2 SMNVEV (reference sequence). The CDR3 sequence: CASSLLPSGGYYTEAFF. In nucleotides, the CDR3 is TGTGCCAGCAGTTTACTTCCCTCCGGGGGATACTACACTGAAGCTTTCTTT.

The gene calls are TRBV7-2 and TRBJ2-1; TRBD2 matches 10 bases. V gave up 2 bases and J gave up 7 bases; unmatched junction bases: 11. The V gene's germline CDR1 is SGHTA and CDR2 FQGNSA. The CDR3 extends over 17 amino acids. This CDR3 is CASSLYPTSGAQNEQFF. In DNA form, the CDR3 reads TGTGCCAGCAGCTTATATCCAACTAGCGGGGCTCAAAATGAGCAGTTCTTC.

The V gene is TRBV19, the J gene TRBJ1-2; 7 positions match TRBD1. The germline V gene has CDR1 LNHDA and CDR2 SQIVND (reference sequence). CDR3 length: 12 amino acids. The ends lost 7 bases at V and 7 bases at J; junction bases unmatched: 6. The CDR3 reads CASTRQGGGYTF. The CDR3 nucleotides are TGTGCCAGTACCAGACAGGGTGGTGGCTACACCTTC.

The CDR3 DNA reads TGTGCCCCCCAATCGGAGGGGAACACCGGGGAGCTGTTTTTT. Translating it yields CAPQSEGNTGELFF. V is TRBV7-9 and J is TRBJ2-2; weak D call: TRBD2 (6 bases). V shed 11 bases and J shed 1 base, with 14 bases lying between them. The germline gives CDR1 SEHNR, CDR2 FQNEAQ (reference sequence). This CDR3 spans 14 amino acids.

The chain joins TRBV5-4 to TRBJ2-7; 9 positions agree with TRBD1. The trim removed 1 base at V and 9 bases at J, leaving 11 bases unmatched. The V gene's germline CDR1 is SGHNT and CDR2 YYREEE (reference sequence). This CDR3 has 15 residues. In nucleotides, the CDR3 is TGTGCCAGCAGCTTGAATGGCGGGACAGGGTTTGGGCAGTACTTC. The encoded protein is CASSLNGGTGFGQYF.

The V call is TRBV7-8, the J call TRBJ1-1; 7 nucleotides match TRBD1. The germline V gene encodes CDR1 SGHVS and CDR2 FQNEAQ. CDR3 length equals 15 residues. Unmatched junction bases numbered 8, after V lost 5 bases and J lost 2 bases. For the CDR3, the DNA is TGTGCCAGCAGCCTACTAGGGACAGCTAACACTGAAGCTTTCTTT. Translated, it gives CASSLLGTANTEAFF. The whole variable domain, remainder taken from reference TRBV7-8 and TRBJ1-1, is GAGVSQSPRYKVAKRGQDVALRCDPISGHVSLFWYQQALGQGPEFLTYFQNEAQLDKSGLPSDRFFAERPEGSVSTLKIQRTQQEDSAVYLCASSLLGTANTEAFFGQGTRLTVV.

This clone was detected once. This chain connects TRBV2 to TRBJ1-2; D is undetermined. With 3 bases removed from V and 8 bases from J, the gap between germline ends came to 16 bases. The CDR3 is 14 amino acids. Germline assignment: CDR1 SNHLY and CDR2 FYNNEI. The CDR3: CASSDLAGRIGYTF. As DNA, the CDR3 is TGTGCCAGCAGTGACTTGGCGGGTCGGATCGGCTACACCTTC.

With respect to this clone: A read error may account for a junction end that differs from germline. This rearrangement joins TRBV6-5 to TRBJ2-7, with 8 bases fitting TRBD1. Germline V lookup: CDR1 MNHEY, CDR2 SVGAGI. This CDR3 has 11 residues. In nucleotides, the CDR3 is TGTGCCAGCAGTTCCGGACAGGGTGGGGACTTC. Amino acid sequence: CASSSGQGGDF.

V is TRBV28 and J is TRBJ1-2; weak D call: TRBD1 (6 bases). V was pared by 4 bases and J by 6 bases, with 9 bases between. CDR3 size: 12 residues. Per the germline V gene, CDR1 is MDHEN and CDR2 is SYDVKM. The CDR3 DNA follows: TGTGCCAGCAGTTCCCGGACAGATGGCTACACCTTC. Translating gives CASSSRTDGYTF.

The rearrangement uses TRBV2 and TRBJ1-6, with 9 bases fitting TRBD1. CDR1 and CDR2 (germline): SNHLY, FYNNEI. Germline trimming cut 6 bases from V and 0 bases from J; bases unmatched to any gene: 6. The CDR3 has 17 amino acids. The chain's CDR3 is CASRPGQGSSYNSPLHF. CDR3 DNA: TGTGCCAGCAGGCCGGGACAGGGAAGCTCCTATAATTCACCCCTCCACTTT.

The chain uses TRBV7-2 and TRBJ1-6; D is unresolved. V was pared by 5 bases and J by 6 bases, with 11 bases between. Germline assignment: CDR1 SGHTA and CDR2 FQGNSA. CDR3 length: 14 amino acids. The CDR3 coding sequence is TGTGCCAGCAGCCGCCGGGAGCTTAATTCACCCCTCCACTTT. Translated, it gives CASSRRELNSPLHF.